These 32 T cell receptor beta chains were all obtained from the same sample, sequenced in a study of cytomegalovirus exposure and HLA in healthy donors. The PCR had 60 Vbeta and 13 Jbeta primers. The protocol was immunoSEQ multiplex PCR, while the TCRdb copy is restricted to in-frame clones and leaves out a portion. This table has about 210,000 clones, about 81% appearing once. Sequenced material: PBMCs. Receptor source: a man aged 40-49 years in good health and CMV-seropositive.

CDR3 coding DNA: TGTGCCAGCAGCTTCGGGACCGGGGAGCTGTTTTTT. It encodes CASSFGTGELFF. The chain is built from TRBV7-9 and TRBJ2-2; D remains ambiguous. Between the trimmed V and J ends, which lost 3 bases and 5 bases, there was a span of 4 bases. Germline V gives CDR1 SEHNR, CDR2 FQNEAQ (reference sequence). The CDR3 contains 12 residues. The entire variable domain, with the rest obtained from reference TRBV7-9 and TRBJ2-2, is as follows: DTGVSQNPRHKITKRGQNVTFRCDPISEHNRLYWYRQTLGQGPEFLTYFQNEAQLEKSRLLSDRFSAERPKGSFSTLEIQRTEQGDSAMYLCASSFGTGELFFGEGSRLTVL.

The genes are TRBV4-2 and TRBJ1-5, with a weak D call TRBD1 (5 bases). The germline V gene encodes CDR1 LGHNA and CDR2 YNFKEQ. CDR3 length: 14 amino acids. The germline V and J ends were trimmed by 4 bases and 2 bases, with 9 bases remaining between them. This chain's CDR3 is CASSLQGRNQPQHF. The CDR3 bases are TGTGCCAGCAGCCTTCAGGGTCGCAATCAGCCCCAGCATTTT.

This rearrangement joins TRBV9 to TRBJ1-1; no reliable D call. Per the germline V gene, CDR1 is SGDLS and CDR2 is YYNGEE. The CDR3 covers 16 residues. V shed 0 bases and J shed 0 bases, with 12 bases lying between them. The CDR3 DNA reads as TGTGCCAGCAGCGTAGGGGAACTCGGGGTGAACACTGAAGCTTTCTTT. Amino acid sequence: CASSVGELGVNTEAFF.

This chain joins TRBV7-6 and TRBJ1-2; D call uncertain. Germline V lookup: CDR1 SGHVS, CDR2 FNYEAQ. Trimming removed 5 bases from V and 9 bases from J, with 16 bases in between. The CDR3 loop spans 13 amino acids. CDR3 loop: CASSPRMGRSYTF. CDR3 nucleotide sequence: TGTGCCAGCAGCCCTCGGATGGGCCGAAGCTACACCTTC. The entire variable domain, with the rest obtained from reference TRBV7-6 and TRBJ1-2, is as follows: GAGVSQSPRYKVTKRGQDVALRCDPISGHVSLYWYRQALGQGPEFLTYFNYEAQQDKSGLPNDRFSAERPEGSISTLTIQRTEQRDSAMYRCASSPRMGRSYTFGSGTRLTVV.

The V gene is TRBV9, the J gene TRBJ2-3; 14 bases agree with TRBD2. Germline V gene lookup returns CDR1 SGDLS and CDR2 YYNGEE. With 0 bases clipped from V and 6 bases from J, the junction kept 21 bases outside the gene matches. The CDR3 totals 22 residues. CDR3 loop: CASSVATLLVPGLAGDGDTQYF. The CDR3 nucleotides read TGTGCCAGCAGCGTAGCTACGCTCTTAGTCCCGGGACTAGCGGGGGACGGGGATACGCAGTATTTT.

The chain uses TRBV6-5 and TRBJ1-1, with TRBD1 matching 7 bases. The CDR3 consists of 14 residues. The germline CDR1 and CDR2 sequences are MNHEY and SVGAGI. J was trimmed by 3 bases and V by 2 bases; bases with no gene match: 3. CDR3 sequence: CASSYSQGDTEAFF. CDR3 bases: TGTGCCAGCAGTTACAGTCAGGGGGACACTGAAGCTTTCTTT.

This sequence joins TRBV25-1 and TRBJ1-1; the match to TRBD1 covers 7 bases. Germline trimming cut 0 bases from V and 7 bases from J; bases unmatched to any gene: 11. The V gene's germline CDR1 is MGHDK and CDR2 SYGVNS. The CDR3 is 16 amino acids. In DNA form, the CDR3 reads TGTGCCAGCAGTGAATACCCTCAGGGGGGAATTCGTGAAGCTTTCTTT. Residues: CASSEYPQGGIREAFF.

The V and J genes are TRBV9 and TRBJ2-3; 14 bases are shared with TRBD2. CDR3 length equals 16 residues. Germline assignment: CDR1 SGDLS and CDR2 YYNGEE. J gave up 11 bases and V 1 base, and 9 bases lay outside the gene matches. CDR3 sequence reads: CASSVSGTSGSREQYF. The CDR3 nucleotides are TGTGCCAGCAGCGTATCCGGGACTAGCGGGAGTAGGGAGCAGTATTTT.

The chain links TRBV27 to TRBJ2-3; D perhaps matches TRBD2 (6 bases). The CDR3 covers 14 residues. Trimming took off 3 bases at V and 5 bases at J, with 12 bases between the two ends. Germline V gene lookup returns CDR1 MNHEY and CDR2 SMNVEV (reference sequence). CDR3 region: CASSFRGTGDTQYF. The CDR3 DNA is TGTGCCAGCAGTTTCCGGGGGACGGGAGATACGCAGTATTTT.

V is TRBV27 and J is TRBJ1-4; 7 bases match TRBD1. Germline V gene data show CDR1 as MNHEY and CDR2 as SMNVEV (reference sequence). Trimming at V came to 4 bases and at J to 4 bases, leaving 3 bases not matched to a gene. This CDR3 is built from 14 residues. CDR3 nucleotides: TGTGCCAGCAGTTCGGGACAGCTTAATGAAAAACTGTTTTTT. Translated: CASSSGQLNEKLFF.

The chain has TRBV6-6 and TRBJ2-1, with 13 bases lining up with TRBD2. The CDR3 totals 15 residues. With V trimmed by 4 bases and J by 8 bases, 5 bases remained unmatched. Germline assignment: CDR1 MNHNY and CDR2 SVGAGI (reference sequence). In nucleotides, the CDR3 is TGTGCCAGCAGTTCCGGACTAGCGGGAGACGATGAGCAGTTCTTC. As protein: CASSSGLAGDDEQFF.

This clone showed up just a few times. This chain joins TRBV30 and TRBJ1-4; D is uncertain. The germline gives CDR1 GTSNPN, CDR2 SVGIG (reference sequence). The CDR3 extends over 14 amino acids. The V end was cut by 2 bases, the J end by 10 bases, with 17 bases between. The CDR3 protein is CAWSPYYPEGKLFF. In nucleotides, the CDR3 is TGTGCCTGGAGTCCTTACTATCCAGAAGGAAAACTGTTTTTT.

This chain joins TRBV25-1 and TRBJ2-2, with D possibly TRBD1 on 5 matching bases. Germline loops: CDR1 MGHDK, CDR2 SYGVNS. The CDR3 length is 15 residues. Trimming left V 6 bases short and J 0 bases short, with 11 bases between. The DNA of the CDR3 is TGTGCCAGCAGCCGACAGAAAGCGAACACCGGGGAGCTGTTTTTT. This sequence encodes CASSRQKANTGELFF.

The V and J genes are TRBV7-3 and TRBJ1-2, with D perhaps matching TRBD1 (6 bases). The V gene's germline CDR1 is SGHTA and CDR2 FQGTGA. Trimming pared 5 bases from V and 2 bases from J, leaving 12 bases between. This CDR3 contains 14 residues. CDR3: CASSHTDRNYGYTF. Written as DNA, the CDR3 is TGTGCCAGCAGCCACACAGACAGGAACTATGGCTACACCTTC.

The chain recombines TRBV7-8 with TRBJ2-7; TRBD2 matches at 8 bases. Germline CDR1 reads SGHVS; CDR2 reads FQNEAQ. V gave up 5 bases and J gave up 10 bases; unmatched junction bases: 10. The CDR3 contains 13 residues. The CDR3 nucleotides read TGTGCCAGCAGCAGTCGACTAGCGCGGGTTCAGTACGTC. This encodes CASSSRLARVQYV.

The gene calls are TRBV9 and TRBJ2-1, with 11 bases aligning to TRBD1. This CDR3 region has 16 residues. The junction had 7 bases not matched to a gene; V was cut back by 4 bases and J by 4 bases. From germline, CDR1 is SGDLS and CDR2 YYNGEE. Here the CDR3 reads CASSTRDRGGYNEQFF. CDR3 nucleotide sequence: TGTGCCAGCAGCACGCGGGACAGGGGGGGATACAATGAGCAGTTCTTC.

The CDR3 sequence: CASRIYSGANVLTF. The CDR3 nucleotides are TGTGCCAGCAGAATATACTCTGGGGCCAACGTCCTGACTTTC. This chain uses TRBV6-5 with TRBJ2-6; D gene ambiguous. V lost 6 bases to trimming and J lost 0 bases, with 6 bases between them. Germline V lookup: CDR1 MNHEY, CDR2 SVGAGI. The CDR3 extends over 14 amino acids.

This rearrangement joins TRBV27 to TRBJ1-4, with 11 bases matching TRBD1. The ends lost 6 bases at V and 6 bases at J; junction bases unmatched: 12. The V gene's germline CDR1 is MNHEY and CDR2 SMNVEV (reference sequence). This CDR3 contains 17 residues. The CDR3 nucleotides are TGTGCCAGCAGGACATTGGGACAGGGGGGAAGAGATGAAAAACTGTTTTTT. This gives the protein CASRTLGQGGRDEKLFF.

J is TRBJ1-2 and V is TRBV9; TRBD1 matches at 9 bases. V shed 0 bases and J 4 bases; nucleotides not matched to a gene: 4. Germline CDR1 reads SGDLS; CDR2 reads YYNGEE. This CDR3 has 15 residues. The CDR3 DNA reads as TGTGCCAGCAGCGTAGGACAGGGGGAACTCTATGGCTACACCTTC. The encoded protein is CASSVGQGELYGYTF. Filled out from reference TRBV9 and TRBJ1-2, the complete variable domain reads DSGVTQTPKHLITATGQRVTLRCSPRSGDLSVYWYQQSLDQGLQFLIQYYNGEERAKGNILERFSAQQFPDLHSELNLSSLELGDSALYFCASSVGQGELYGYTFGSGTRLTVV.

This clone has just a few counts. The chain couples TRBV6-1 to TRBJ2-7, with 8 bases that match TRBD2. The CDR3 covers 14 residues. The V gene's germline CDR1 is MNHNS and CDR2 SASEGT. With V trimmed by 2 bases and J by 4 bases, 4 bases remained unmatched. As DNA, the CDR3 is TGTGCCAGCAGTGAAACCACTAGCGGATACGAGCAGTACGTC. Translation gives CASSETTSGYEQYV.

The rearrangement links TRBV14 to TRBJ2-3; weak D call: TRBD2 (5 bases). This CDR3 contains 13 residues. Per the germline V gene, CDR1 is SGHDN and CDR2 is FVKESK. V was trimmed by 4 bases and J by 3 bases, leaving 8 bases between them. The CDR3 sequence is CASSLTGTDTQYF. The DNA of the CDR3 is TGTGCCAGCAGCCTCACGGGGACAGATACGCAGTATTTT.

This chain uses TRBV13 with TRBJ2-3, with a weak D call TRBD2 (6 bases). The CDR3 runs to 15 residues. V was trimmed by 2 bases and J by 3 bases, leaving 12 bases between them. The V gene's germline CDR1 is PRHDT and CDR2 FYEKMQ (reference sequence). CDR3 in DNA: TGTGCCAGCAGCTTACGGAGGGCCGGTACAGATACGCAGTATTTT. Protein sequence: CASSLRRAGTDTQYF.

On this clone: One end of the junction fails to match germline, which may point to a read error. V is TRBV7-7 and J is TRBJ2-3, with 8 nucleotides matching TRBD2. Germline assignment: CDR1 SSHAT and CDR2 FNYEAQ (reference sequence). This CDR3 is 15 amino acids long. The CDR3 protein is CASSRDGRAWDTQYF. DNA for the CDR3: TGTGCTAGCAGCCGAGACGGGAGGGCCTGGGATACGCAGTATTTT. The variable domain in full, completed from reference TRBV7-7 and TRBJ2-3, reads GAGVSQSPRYKVTKRGQDVTLRCDPISSHATLYWYQQALGQGPEFLTYFNYEAQPDKSGLPSDRFSAERPEGSISTLTIQRTEQRDSAMYRCASSRDGRAWDTQYFGPGTRLTVL.

The J gene is TRBJ2-5, the V gene TRBV10-3, with D unresolved. This CDR3 is 13 amino acids long. V was cut by 3 bases and J by 3 bases, with 8 bases left in between. CDR1 and CDR2 (germline): ENHRY, SYGVKD. The DNA of the CDR3 is TGTGCCATCAGTGACCAGGCAGAAGAGACCCAGTACTTC. Encoded protein: CAISDQAEETQYF.

V is TRBV15 and J is TRBJ2-1, with D maybe TRBD1 (5 bases). The CDR3 covers 13 residues. Germline CDR1 reads LNHNV; CDR2 reads YYDKDF (reference sequence). Trimming took off 5 bases at V and 8 bases at J, with 13 bases between the two ends. The CDR3 region has the DNA TGTGCCACCAGCGACAGAGAGAGAGATGAGCAGTTCTTC. It is translated as CATSDRERDEQFF.

This chain links TRBV29-1 with TRBJ2-7, with 10 positions matching TRBD2. The CDR3 extends over 14 amino acids. Germline-derived CDR1 and CDR2 are SQVTM and ANQGSEA. The trim removed 5 bases at V and 6 bases at J, leaving 10 bases unmatched. The DNA for the CDR3 is TGCAGCGTTTCTGGGCTAGCGGGAGCATTCGAGCAGTACTTC. This translates into CSVSGLAGAFEQYF.

The genes are TRBV6-1 and TRBJ1-1; 7 bases fit TRBD1. V lost 5 bases to trimming and J lost 1 base; unmatched junction nucleotides: 4. This CDR3 region has 14 residues. CDR1 is MNHNS and CDR2 is SASEGT in the germline V gene. In nucleotides, the CDR3 is TGTGCCAGCAGTTTCTGGACAGGGAACACTGAAGCTTTCTTT. It specifies CASSFWTGNTEAFF.

V is TRBV12-5 and J is TRBJ2-7, with 10 bases identical to TRBD2. Unmatched junction bases numbered 12, after V lost 6 bases and J lost 4 bases. Germline V CDR1 and CDR2: LGHNT, FRNRAP. The CDR3 has 16 amino acids. CDR3 coding DNA: TGTGCTAGTGGCAACACTCAGCCTAGCGGGAGTTACGAGCAGTACTTC. This sequence encodes CASGNTQPSGSYEQYF. The variable domain in full, completed from reference TRBV12-5 and TRBJ2-7, reads DARVTQTPRHKVTEMGQEVTMRCQPILGHNTVFWYRQTMMQGLELLAYFRNRAPLDDSGMPKDRFSAEMPDATLATLKIQPSEPRDSAVYFCASGNTQPSGSYEQYFGPGTRLTVT.

The V call is TRBV5-1, the J call TRBJ2-2; 9 nucleotides agree with TRBD2. Germline-derived CDR1 and CDR2 are SGHRS and YFSETQ. After removal of 1 base from V and 5 bases from J, the junction contained 3 bases not matched to a gene. This CDR3 spans 15 amino acids. The CDR3 DNA sequence: TGCGCCAGCAGCTTGTGGCGGGAGGGGACCGGGGAGCTGTTTTTT. Amino acid sequence: CASSLWREGTGELFF.

The V gene is TRBV5-1, the J gene TRBJ1-1; unclear D gene. Germline V gene lookup returns CDR1 SGHRS and CDR2 YFSETQ. The germline V and J ends were trimmed by 3 bases and 7 bases, with 16 bases remaining between them. This CDR3 has 14 residues. This CDR3 reads CASSYYTRESEAFF. Written as DNA, the CDR3 is TGCGCCAGCAGCTACTACACGAGGGAGAGTGAAGCTTTCTTT.

The gene calls are TRBV30 and TRBJ2-5; 9 nucleotides align to TRBD2. Trimming took 3 bases from V and 5 from J; bases not matched to a gene: 10. The CDR3 extends over 15 amino acids. CDR1 is GTSNPN and CDR2 is SVGIG in the germline V gene (reference sequence). CDR3: CAWSSLTSGWETQYF. The CDR3 DNA sequence: TGTGCCTGGAGCTCCTTGACTAGCGGCTGGGAGACCCAGTACTTC.

This chain links TRBV4-1 with TRBJ1-5; 9 bases match TRBD1. V lost 5 bases and J lost 0; bases outside the gene matches: 11. Germline CDR1 MGHRA, CDR2 YSYEKL. The CDR3 totals 18 residues. DNA for the CDR3: TGCGCCAGCAGCACGGACAGGGGACTCAATTATAGCAATCAGCCCCAGCATTTT. Amino acid sequence: CASSTDRGLNYSNQPQHF.